This TCR beta chain was documented in a study of early T cells in non-severe SARS-CoV-2 infection. Study details: Unsorted whole-blood RNA was sequenced in bulk, leaving chains unpaired. Study findings and constraints: Reliance on VDJdb matching favored anti-spike CD8 responses; private and CD4 specificities were missed.

TCRdb used MiXCR to reprocess the 5' RACE reads, holding one entry per CDR3 protein. This table holds tens of thousands of distinct CDR3 sequences, about 12% found once. Germline CDR1 and CDR2: LGHNA and YNFKEQ. There are 15 residues in the CDR3. Trimming took off 1 base at V and 4 bases at J, with 14 bases between the two ends. This clonotype was seen many times. Its antigen is unidentified. This receptor was obtained from an adult who was a healthcare worker with PCR-confirmed SARS-CoV-2 infection or an uninfected control (not recorded which). Source material: whole blood. J is TRBJ2-7 and V is TRBV4-2; no definite D call. This CDR3 is CASSQGTGGVYEQYF. CDR3 DNA: TGTGCCAGCAGCCAAGGTACTGGCGGAGTGTACGAGCAGTACTTC.